This is a list of T cell receptor beta chains from one sample in a study of cytomegalovirus exposure and HLA in healthy donors. Sequencing used immunoSEQ multiplex PCR; TCRdb keeps in-frame clones, though not all of them. The profile shows about 270,000 clones, 72% of them singletons. Sequenced input: PBMCs. All receptors come from a female donor in good health and CMV-seronegative. Both conserved end residues are part of each CDR3. Size values are once, few and many counts, or a class for expanded clones, and some rows have none.

clone_size: -
j_call: -
v_call: TRBV10-3
cdr3_aa: CAISDGGGIQGTYEQYF

clone_size: -
j_call: TRBJ2-5
v_call: TRBV5-4
cdr3_aa: CASSSEGAARMETQYF

clone_size: -
j_call: TRBJ2-3
v_call: TRBV6-4
cdr3_aa: CASSDSASGGPDTQYF

clone_size: -
j_call: TRBJ1-1
v_call: TRBV11-3
cdr3_aa: CASSSDRVDTEAFF

clone_size: -
j_call: TRBJ2-2
v_call: TRBV2
cdr3_aa: CASSDGLAQLTGELFF

clone_size: -
j_call: TRBJ2-3
v_call: TRBV5-4
cdr3_aa: CASSPPGSGRVDTQYF

clone_size: once
j_call: TRBJ2-7
v_call: TRBV10-2
cdr3_aa: CASKRLAFSYEQYF

clone_size: few
j_call: TRBJ1-1
v_call: TRBV7-2
cdr3_aa: CASSLEQGTEAFF

clone_size: -
j_call: TRBJ1-1
v_call: TRBV6-4
cdr3_aa: CASSEQGAGTREAFF

clone_size: -
j_call: TRBJ1-3
v_call: TRBV30
cdr3_aa: CALTRTVGNTIYF

clone_size: once
j_call: TRBJ2-5
v_call: TRBV18
cdr3_aa: CASSQDREETQYF